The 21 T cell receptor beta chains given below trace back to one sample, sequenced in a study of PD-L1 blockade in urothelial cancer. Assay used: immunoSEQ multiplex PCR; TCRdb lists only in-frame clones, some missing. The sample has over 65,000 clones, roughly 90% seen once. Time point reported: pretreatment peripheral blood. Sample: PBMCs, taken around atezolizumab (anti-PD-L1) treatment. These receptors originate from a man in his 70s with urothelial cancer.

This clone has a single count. The CDR3: CASTETGGSGNTIYF. CDR3 DNA sequence: TGTGCCAGCACCGAAACAGGGGGCTCTGGAAACACCATATATTTT. The rearrangement joins TRBV5-6 to TRBJ1-3; 8 bases align to TRBD1. Trimming at V came to 6 bases and at J to 0 bases, leaving 5 bases not matched to a gene. The CDR3 length is 15 residues. Per germline, CDR1 SGHDT and CDR2 YYEEEE.

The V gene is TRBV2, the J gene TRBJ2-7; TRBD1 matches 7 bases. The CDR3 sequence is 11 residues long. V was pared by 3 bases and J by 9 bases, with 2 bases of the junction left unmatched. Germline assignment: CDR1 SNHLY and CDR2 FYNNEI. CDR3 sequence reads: CASSEDRLQYF. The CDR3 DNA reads TGTGCCAGCAGTGAGGACAGGTTGCAGTACTTC.

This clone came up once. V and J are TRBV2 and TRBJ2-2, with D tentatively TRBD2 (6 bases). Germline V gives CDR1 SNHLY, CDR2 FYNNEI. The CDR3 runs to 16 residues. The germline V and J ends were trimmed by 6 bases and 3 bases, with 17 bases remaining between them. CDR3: CASSAGGLHDTGELFF. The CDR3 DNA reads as TGTGCCAGCAGCGCCGGGGGACTCCATGACACCGGGGAGCTGTTTTTT.

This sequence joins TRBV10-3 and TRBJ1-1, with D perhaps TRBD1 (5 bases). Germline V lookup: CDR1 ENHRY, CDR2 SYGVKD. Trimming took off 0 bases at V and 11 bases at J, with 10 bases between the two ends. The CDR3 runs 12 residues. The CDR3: CAISESGTWAFF. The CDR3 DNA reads TGTGCCATCAGTGAGTCTGGGACTTGGGCTTTCTTT.

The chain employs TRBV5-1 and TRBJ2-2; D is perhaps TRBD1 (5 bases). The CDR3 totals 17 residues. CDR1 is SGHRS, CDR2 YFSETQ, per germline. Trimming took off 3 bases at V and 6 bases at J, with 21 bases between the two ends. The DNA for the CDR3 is TGCGCCAGCAGCTCAAGGAACAGGATATTAAGATCCGGGGAGCTGTTTTTT. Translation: CASSSRNRILRSGELFF.

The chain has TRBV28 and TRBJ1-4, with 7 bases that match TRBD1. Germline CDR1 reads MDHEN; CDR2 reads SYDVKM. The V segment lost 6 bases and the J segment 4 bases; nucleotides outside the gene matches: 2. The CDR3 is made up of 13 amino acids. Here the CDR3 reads CASRSGGNEKLFF. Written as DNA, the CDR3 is TGTGCCAGCAGGTCAGGGGGTAATGAAAAACTGTTTTTT.

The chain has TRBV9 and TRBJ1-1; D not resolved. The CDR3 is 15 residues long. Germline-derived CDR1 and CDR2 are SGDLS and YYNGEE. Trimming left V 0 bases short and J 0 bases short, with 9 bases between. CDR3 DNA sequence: TGTGCCAGCAGCGTAGGGGCAGAATTGAACACTGAAGCTTTCTTT. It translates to CASSVGAELNTEAFF.

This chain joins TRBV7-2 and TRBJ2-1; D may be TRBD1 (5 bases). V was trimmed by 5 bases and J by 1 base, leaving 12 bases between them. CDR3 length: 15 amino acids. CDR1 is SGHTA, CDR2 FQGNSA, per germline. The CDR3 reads CASSGDSRSYNEQFF. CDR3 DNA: TGTGCCAGCAGCGGTGACAGTCGATCCTACAATGAGCAGTTCTTC.

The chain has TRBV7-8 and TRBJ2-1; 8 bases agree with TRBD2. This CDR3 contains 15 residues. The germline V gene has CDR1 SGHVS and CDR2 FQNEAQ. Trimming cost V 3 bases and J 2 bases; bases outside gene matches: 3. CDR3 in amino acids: CASSFLAGTYNEQFF. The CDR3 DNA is TGTGCCAGCAGCTTTTTAGCGGGGACCTACAATGAGCAGTTCTTC.

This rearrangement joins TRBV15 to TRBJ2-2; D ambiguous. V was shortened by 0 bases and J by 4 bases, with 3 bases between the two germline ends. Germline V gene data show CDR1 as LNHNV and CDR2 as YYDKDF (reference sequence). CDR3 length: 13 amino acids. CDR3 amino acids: CATSRDRTGELFF. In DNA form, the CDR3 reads TGTGCCACCAGCAGAGACCGCACCGGGGAGCTGTTTTTT.

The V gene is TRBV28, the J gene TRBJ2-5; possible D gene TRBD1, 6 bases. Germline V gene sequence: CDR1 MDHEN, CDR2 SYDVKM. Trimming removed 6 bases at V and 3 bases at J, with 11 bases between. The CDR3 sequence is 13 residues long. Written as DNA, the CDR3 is TGTGCCAGCAGGAAACAGGGTGAAGAGACCCAGTACTTC. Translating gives CASRKQGEETQYF.

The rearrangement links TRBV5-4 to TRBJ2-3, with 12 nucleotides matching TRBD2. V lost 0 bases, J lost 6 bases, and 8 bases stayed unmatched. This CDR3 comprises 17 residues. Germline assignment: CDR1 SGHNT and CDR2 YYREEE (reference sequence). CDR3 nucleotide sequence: TGTGCCAGCAGCTTGGGCTCTAGCGGGAGGGCGCCGGATACGCAGTATTTT. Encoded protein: CASSLGSSGRAPDTQYF.

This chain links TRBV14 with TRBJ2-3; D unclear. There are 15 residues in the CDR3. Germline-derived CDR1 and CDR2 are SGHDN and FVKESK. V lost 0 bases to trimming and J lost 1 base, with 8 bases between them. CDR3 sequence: CASSQDSPGTDTQYF. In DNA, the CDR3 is TGTGCCAGCAGCCAAGATTCTCCTGGCACAGATACGCAGTATTTT.

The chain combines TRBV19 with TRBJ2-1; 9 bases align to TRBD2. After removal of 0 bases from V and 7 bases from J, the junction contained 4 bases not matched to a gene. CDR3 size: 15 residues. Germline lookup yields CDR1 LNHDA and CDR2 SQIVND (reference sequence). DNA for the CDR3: TGTGCCAGTAGTATAGACCCGACTAGCGGTAATGAGCAGTTCTTC. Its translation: CASSIDPTSGNEQFF. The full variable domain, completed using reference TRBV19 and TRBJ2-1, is DGGITQSPKYLFRKEGQNVTLSCEQNLNHDAMYWYRQDPGQGLRLIYYSQIVNDFQKGDIAEGYSVSREKKESFPLTVTSAQKNPTAFYLCASSIDPTSGNEQFFGPGTRLTVL.

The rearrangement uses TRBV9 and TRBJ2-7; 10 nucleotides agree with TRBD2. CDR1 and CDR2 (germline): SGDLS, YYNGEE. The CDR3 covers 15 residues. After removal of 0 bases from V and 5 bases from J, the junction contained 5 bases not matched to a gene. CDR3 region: CASSVGLAGAHEQYF. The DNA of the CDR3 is TGTGCCAGCAGCGTAGGGCTAGCGGGAGCCCACGAGCAGTACTTC.

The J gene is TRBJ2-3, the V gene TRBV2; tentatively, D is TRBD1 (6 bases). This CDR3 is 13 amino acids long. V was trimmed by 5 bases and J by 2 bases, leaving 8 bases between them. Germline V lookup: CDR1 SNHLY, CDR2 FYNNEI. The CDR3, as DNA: TGTGCCAGCAGTACAGGGAACACAGATACGCAGTATTTT. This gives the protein CASSTGNTDTQYF.

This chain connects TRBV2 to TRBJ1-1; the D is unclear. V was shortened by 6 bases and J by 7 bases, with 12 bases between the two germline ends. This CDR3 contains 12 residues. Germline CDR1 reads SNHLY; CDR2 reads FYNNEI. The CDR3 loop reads CASRTGRDEAFF. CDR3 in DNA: TGTGCCAGCAGGACCGGGAGAGATGAAGCTTTCTTT.

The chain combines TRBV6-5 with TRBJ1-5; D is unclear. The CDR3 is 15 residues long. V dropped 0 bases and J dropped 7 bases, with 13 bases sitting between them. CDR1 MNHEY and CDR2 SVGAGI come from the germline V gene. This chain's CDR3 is CASSYSSGSGQPQHF. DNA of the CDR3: TGTGCCAGCAGTTACTCGAGCGGGTCGGGGCAGCCCCAGCATTTT.

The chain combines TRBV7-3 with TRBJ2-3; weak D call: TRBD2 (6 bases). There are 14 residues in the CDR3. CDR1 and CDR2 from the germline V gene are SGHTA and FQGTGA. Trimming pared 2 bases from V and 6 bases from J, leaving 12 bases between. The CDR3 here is CASSLGLLGDTQYF. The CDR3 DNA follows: TGTGCCAGCAGCTTAGGACTACTTGGGGATACGCAGTATTTT.

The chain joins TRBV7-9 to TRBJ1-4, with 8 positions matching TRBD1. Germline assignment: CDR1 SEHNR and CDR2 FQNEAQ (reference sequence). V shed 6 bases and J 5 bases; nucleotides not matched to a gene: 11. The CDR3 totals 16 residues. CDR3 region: CASRGPTGGENEKLFF. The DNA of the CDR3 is TGTGCCAGCAGAGGCCCTACAGGGGGGGAGAATGAAAAACTGTTTTTT.

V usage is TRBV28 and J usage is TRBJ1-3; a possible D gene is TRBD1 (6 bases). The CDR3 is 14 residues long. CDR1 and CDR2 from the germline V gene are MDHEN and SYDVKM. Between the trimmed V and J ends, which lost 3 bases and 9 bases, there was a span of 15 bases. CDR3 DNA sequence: TGTGCCAGCAGTTTGAGGTCAGGGGAGAGCACCATATATTTT. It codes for CASSLRSGESTIYF.